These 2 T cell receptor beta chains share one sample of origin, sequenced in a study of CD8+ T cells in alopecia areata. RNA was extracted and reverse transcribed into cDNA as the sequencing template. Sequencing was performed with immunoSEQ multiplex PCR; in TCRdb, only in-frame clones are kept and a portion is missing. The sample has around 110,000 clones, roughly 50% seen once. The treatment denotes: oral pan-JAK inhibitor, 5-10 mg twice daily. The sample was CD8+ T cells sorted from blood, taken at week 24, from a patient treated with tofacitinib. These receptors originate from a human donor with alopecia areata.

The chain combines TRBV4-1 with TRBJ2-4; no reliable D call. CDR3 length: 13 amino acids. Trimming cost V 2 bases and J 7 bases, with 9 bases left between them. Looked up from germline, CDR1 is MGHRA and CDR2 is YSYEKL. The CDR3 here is CASSQIRQNIQYF. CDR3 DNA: TGCGCCAGCAGCCAAATTCGTCAGAACATTCAGTACTTC.

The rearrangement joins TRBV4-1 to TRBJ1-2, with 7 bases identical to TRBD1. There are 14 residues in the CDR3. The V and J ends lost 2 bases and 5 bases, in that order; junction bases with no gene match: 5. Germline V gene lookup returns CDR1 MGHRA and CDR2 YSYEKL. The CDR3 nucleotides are TGCGCCAGCAGCCAACCCGGGACAGCATATGGCTACACCTTC. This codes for CASSQPGTAYGYTF.